The source of this T cell receptor beta chain is a study of T-cell memory formation after mild COVID-19. In this sample, this clonotype turned up a few times. What it binds is not known. The study's findings and limits: The finding that pre-infection memory included some responding clones suggested that cross-reactive memory joined. Mainly CM and EM harbored the contracting CD4+ clones; mainly EMRA harbored the CD8+ ones.

Constant-segment primers and 5'RACE yielded cDNA libraries for TCR alpha and TCR beta, each carrying sample barcodes and UMIs. TCRdb reanalysed the 5' RACE reads using MiXCR and keeps one entry per CDR3 protein. The sample holds a few hundred thousand distinct CDR3 sequences; approximately 29% are singletons and the top ten take roughly 14%. V lost 0 bases to trimming and J lost 4 bases, with 14 bases between them. CDR1 is LGHNA, CDR2 YNFKEQ, per germline. The CDR3 runs 16 residues. The sample taken for sequencing was PBMCs or a T cell subset sorted from them (not recorded which). This receptor was obtained from an adult woman who had mild COVID-19 (a few samples of this study predate the infection). Cell type and time point are not known. The chain couples TRBV4-2 to TRBJ2-3; tentatively, D is TRBD1 (7 bases). CDR3 residues: CASSQEGAGGPDTQYF. The CDR3 DNA sequence: TGTGCCAGCAGCCAAGAGGGGGCAGGGGGGCCAGATACGCAGTATTTT.